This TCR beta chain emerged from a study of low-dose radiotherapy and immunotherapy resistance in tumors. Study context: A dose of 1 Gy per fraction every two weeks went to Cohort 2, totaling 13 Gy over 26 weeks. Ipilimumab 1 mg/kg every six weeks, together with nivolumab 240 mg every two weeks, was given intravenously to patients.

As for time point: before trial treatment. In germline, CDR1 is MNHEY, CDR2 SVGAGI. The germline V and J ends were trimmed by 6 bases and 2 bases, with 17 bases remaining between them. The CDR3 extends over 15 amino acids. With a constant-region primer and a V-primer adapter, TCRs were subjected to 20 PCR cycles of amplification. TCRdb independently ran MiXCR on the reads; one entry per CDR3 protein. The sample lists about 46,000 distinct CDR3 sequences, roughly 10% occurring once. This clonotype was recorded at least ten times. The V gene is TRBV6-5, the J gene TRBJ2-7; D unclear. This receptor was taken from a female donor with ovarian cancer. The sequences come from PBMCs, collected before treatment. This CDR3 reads CASSDGTRNTYEQYF. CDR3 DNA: TGTGCCAGCAGCGACGGAACCAGGAACACCTACGAGCAGTACTTC.